This T cell receptor beta chain was sequenced during a study of T cells in Graves' hyperthyroidism and ophthalmopathy. The overall study: Before any treatment, at initial diagnosis, peripheral blood was collected. General observations from the study: Researchers found most expanded thyroid clonotypes above 0.001 in blood as well.

Diagnosing involved the use of clinical symptoms, serum thyroxine and TRAb, thyroid ultrasound and orbital computed tomography. Source material for PBMCs was about 10 ml fresh peripheral blood. The CDR3 has 14 amino acids. Trimming took 4 bases from V and 13 from J; bases not matched to a gene: 9. CDR1 and CDR2 (germline): MNHEY, SMNVEV (reference sequence). This clonotype was picked up many times. What it binds is unknown. Amplification of TCR beta CDR3 regions used RNA as the template. In the first-round RT-PCR of the TCR CDR3, the HTBI primer set was used. One entry per CDR3 protein results from TCRdb running MiXCR on the multiplex PCR reads. The data show some 180,000 distinct CDR3 sequences, about 17% seen once.

The chain employs TRBV27 and TRBJ1-6; 8 bases fit TRBD1. The sample consisted of blood. This receptor was identified in a woman between 50 and 59 years old with Graves' hyperthyroidism. The CDR3 region has the DNA TGTGCCAGCAGTTCTACGACAGGGGCATTCCCCCTCCACTTT. Residues: CASSSTTGAFPLHF.